This TCR beta chain was identified in a study of blood T cell repertoires in COVID-19. Study overall: Sites in the United States, Italy and Spain provided acute and convalescent COVID-19 samples. T cells, B-cell-depleted T cells, or PBMCs supplied cDNA or gDNA.

Under the authors' procedure: Scientists estimated how many nucleated cells there were by amplifying reference gene primers. Produced via immunoSEQ multiplex PCR; TCRdb's table is partial and in-frame only. D and trimming were read from the DNA, whereas the V and J calls and clone size are those reported in that table. Of some 200,000 clones listed, around 84% were seen once; the top ten hold approximately 5.1%. From germline, CDR1 is SQVTM and CDR2 ANQGSEA. This CDR3 comprises 11 residues. V gave up 7 bases and J gave up 0 bases, with 7 bases separating them. The source material was peripheral blood. This chain uses TRBV29-1 with TRBJ2-7; the D is unclear. The TCR was taken from a woman aged 60-75 years who had recovered from COVID-19. The CDR3 sequence is CSALFSYEQYF. DNA of the CDR3: TGCAGCGCCCTATTCTCCTACGAGCAGTACTTC.